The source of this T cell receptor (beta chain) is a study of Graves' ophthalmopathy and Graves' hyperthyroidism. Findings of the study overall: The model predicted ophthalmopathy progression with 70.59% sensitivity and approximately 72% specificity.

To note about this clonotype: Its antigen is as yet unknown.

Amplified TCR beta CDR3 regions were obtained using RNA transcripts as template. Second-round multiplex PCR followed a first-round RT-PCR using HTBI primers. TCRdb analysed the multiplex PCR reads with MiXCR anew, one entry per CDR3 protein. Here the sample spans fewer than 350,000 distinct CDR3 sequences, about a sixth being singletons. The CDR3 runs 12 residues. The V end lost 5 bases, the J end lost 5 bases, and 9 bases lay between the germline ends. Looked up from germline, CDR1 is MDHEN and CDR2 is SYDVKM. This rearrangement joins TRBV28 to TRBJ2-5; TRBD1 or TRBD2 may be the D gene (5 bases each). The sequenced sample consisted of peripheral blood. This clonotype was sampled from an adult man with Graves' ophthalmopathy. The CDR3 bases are TGTGCCAGCAGTGAGGGGTGGGAGACCCAGTACTTC. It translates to CASSEGWETQYF.